Below are 18 T cell receptor beta chains sequenced from a single sample in a study of CD8+CD57+ T cells in acquired aplastic anemia. It was patients with CD8+CD57+ cell expansion by flow cytometry who were chosen for sequencing. TCR beta VDJ and CDR3 profiling used genomic DNA as template. TCRdb re-derived calls from the reads in MiXCR, one entry per CDR3 protein. The repertoire holds about 160,000 distinct CDR3 sequences, 71% seen once, with around 45% in the top ten. What was sequenced was sorted CD4+, CD8+, or CD8+CD57+ T cells (not recorded which) from PBMCs. The receptors stem from a human donor with aplastic anemia.

The V call is TRBV19, the J call TRBJ2-2, with D tentatively TRBD1 (5 bases). Germline V gene data show CDR1 as LNHDA and CDR2 as SQIVND (reference sequence). This CDR3 spans 13 amino acids. V shed 4 bases and J shed 6 bases, with 9 bases lying between them. The CDR3 spells CASSTQGAGELFF. CDR3 DNA sequence: TGTGCCAGTAGTACCCAGGGCGCCGGGGAGCTGTTTTTT.

The chain combines TRBV25-1 with TRBJ2-1, with D tentatively TRBD1 or TRBD2 (6 bases each). From germline, CDR1 is MGHDK and CDR2 SYGVNS. V lost 5 bases and J lost 4, with 15 bases in between. CDR3 size: 15 residues. The CDR3 protein is CASSLGGRGYNEQFF. Written as DNA, the CDR3 is TGTGCCAGCAGTTTAGGGGGGCGCGGTTACAATGAGCAGTTCTTC.

The chain combines TRBV6-4 with TRBJ2-6; 9 bases line up with TRBD2. The germline V gene encodes CDR1 MRHNA and CDR2 SNTAGT. The CDR3 is made up of 17 amino acids. V lost 5 bases and J lost 0; bases outside the gene matches: 5. The CDR3 is CASSSGGGGSGANVLTF. In DNA form, the CDR3 reads TGTGCCAGCAGTAGTGGCGGGGGGGGCTCTGGGGCCAACGTCCTGACTTTC.

V gene TRBV7-8 combines with J gene TRBJ2-3, with D uncertain. CDR1 and CDR2 (germline): SGHVS, FQNEAQ. The CDR3 sequence is 14 residues long. Trimming pared 2 bases from V and 2 bases from J, leaving 8 bases between. CDR3 region: CASSLSAVTDTQYF. The CDR3 nucleotides are TGTGCCAGCAGCTTATCAGCAGTCACAGATACGCAGTATTTT.

The chain recombines TRBV6-4 with TRBJ1-1; possible D gene TRBD1, 6 bases. Germline-derived CDR1 and CDR2 are MRHNA and SNTAGT. Trimming left V 2 bases short and J 4 bases short, with 14 bases between. The CDR3 runs to 15 residues. The CDR3 nucleotides read TGTGCCAGCAGTGACAAGAGAGGGGGGGCCACTGAAGCTTTCTTT. Translated: CASSDKRGGATEAFF.

The rearrangement links TRBV7-8 to TRBJ1-2; possibly TRBD1 for D (5 bases). Looked up from germline, CDR1 is SGHVS and CDR2 is FQNEAQ. The germline V and J ends were trimmed by 5 bases and 4 bases, with 20 bases remaining between them. The length of the CDR3 is 16 residues. The CDR3 loop reads CASSLPTRGAPYGYTF. In DNA form, the CDR3 reads TGTGCCAGCAGCCTGCCCACGAGGGGCGCACCCTATGGCTACACCTTC.

This clonotype was counted ten times or more. The chain joins TRBV27 to TRBJ2-7; D uncertain. Between the trimmed V and J ends, which lost 0 bases and 2 bases, there was a span of 8 bases. Germline assignment: CDR1 MNHEY and CDR2 SMNVEV (reference sequence). This CDR3 spans 14 amino acids. This CDR3 reads CASSLSTPAYEQYF. CDR3 DNA sequence: TGTGCCAGCAGTTTATCGACCCCGGCCTACGAGCAGTACTTC.

This clonotype was counted a few times. This chain uses TRBV7-2 with TRBJ2-1, with 15 bases aligning to TRBD2. Germline lookup yields CDR1 SGHTA and CDR2 FQGNSA. Trimming removed 1 base from V and 5 bases from J; junction bases left unmatched: 6. CDR3 length: 18 residues. CDR3 sequence: CASSLEGTSGRYNNEQFF. The CDR3 DNA follows: TGTGCCAGCAGCTTAGAAGGGACTAGCGGGAGGTATAACAATGAGCAGTTCTTC.

V gene TRBV20-1 combines with J gene TRBJ2-1; D is undetermined. Trimming shortened V by 3 bases and J by 2 bases, and 5 bases separated the two germline ends. This CDR3 region has 12 residues. CDR1 and CDR2 (germline): DFQATT, SNEGSKA (reference sequence). CDR3 DNA sequence: TGCAGTGCTAGCAGTACCTACAATGAGCAGTTCTTC. It codes for CSASSTYNEQFF.

This clonotype was detected only a few times. The CDR3 coding sequence is TGTGCCAGCAGTTTAGTGGGCTCTGGAAACACCATATATTTT. It translates to CASSLVGSGNTIYF. The rearrangement joins TRBV12-3 or TRBV12-4 to TRBJ1-3; no definite D call. The CDR3 length is 14 residues. Trimming took off 1 base at V and 0 bases at J, with 4 bases between the two ends.

CDR3 bases: TGTGCCAGCAGCAGTGGGACGGGAGCTTTCTTT. Encoded protein: CASSSGTGAFF. The rearrangement joins TRBV5-8 to TRBJ1-1; weak D call: TRBD1 (5 bases). Germline lookup yields CDR1 SGHTS and CDR2 YDEGEE. The CDR3 length is 11 residues. Trimming pared 4 bases from V and 10 bases from J, leaving 11 bases between. Variable domain in full (rest from reference TRBV5-8 and TRBJ1-1): EAGVTQSPTHLIKTRGQQATLRCSPISGHTSVYWYQQALGLGLQFLLWYDEGEERNRGNFPPRFSGRQFPNYSSELNVNALELEDSALYLCASSSGTGAFFGQGTRLTVV.

The V gene is TRBV5-1, the J gene TRBJ2-3, with D uncertain. Trimming left V 4 bases short and J 6 bases short, with 15 bases between. Germline loops: CDR1 SGHRS, CDR2 YFSETQ. This CDR3 comprises 14 residues. The CDR3 bases are TGCGCCAGCAGCGCTCAATTAGGTACGGATACGCAGTATTTT. The encoded protein is CASSAQLGTDTQYF. Full variable domain (remainder filled in from reference TRBV5-1 and TRBJ2-3): KAGVTQTPRYLIKTRGQQVTLSCSPISGHRSVSWYQQTPGQGLQFLFEYFSETQRNKGNFPGRFSGRQFSNSRSEMNVSTLELGDSALYLCASSAQLGTDTQYFGPGTRLTVL.

Concerning this clonotype: A read error is likely, as this CDR3 ends without the conserved phenylalanine or tryptophan. V gene TRBV5-6 combines with J gene TRBJ1-6; D not resolved. From germline, CDR1 is SGHDT and CDR2 YYEEEE. The germline V and J ends were trimmed by 0 bases and 6 bases, with 10 bases remaining between them. The length of the CDR3 is 15 residues. As DNA, the CDR3 is TGTGCCAGCAGCTTGGGGGGTCAGGTTAATTCACCCCTCCACTCT. Translating gives CASSLGGQVNSPLHS.

This clonotype was detected many times. In nucleotides, the CDR3 is TGTGCCACCAGCAGAGATGGGGCTAGCGGCCCCGATACGCAGTATTTT. It translates to CATSRDGASGPDTQYF. V is TRBV15 and J is TRBJ2-3, with 7 bases fitting TRBD2. CDR1 and CDR2 (germline): LNHNV, YYDKDF (reference sequence). The V and J ends lost 0 bases and 6 bases, in that order; junction bases with no gene match: 9. The CDR3 extends over 16 amino acids.

The gene calls are TRBV9 and TRBJ2-2; TRBD1 might be the D (6 bases). Per germline, CDR1 SGDLS and CDR2 YYNGEE. The V gene lost 6 bases and the J gene lost 1 base, with 10 bases spanning the gap. The CDR3 sequence is 14 residues long. The CDR3 DNA reads as TGTGCCAGCACCACGACAGGGAACACCGGGGAGCTGTTTTTT. It translates to CASTTTGNTGELFF. Variable domain in full (rest from reference TRBV9 and TRBJ2-2): DSGVTQTPKHLITATGQRVTLRCSPRSGDLSVYWYQQSLDQGLQFLIQYYNGEERAKGNILERFSAQQFPDLHSELNLSSLELGDSALYFCASTTTGNTGELFFGEGSRLTVL.

The V gene is TRBV19, the J gene TRBJ1-2, with unresolved D. Trimming shortened V by 3 bases and J by 5 bases, and 10 bases separated the two germline ends. The length of the CDR3 is 13 residues. Germline-derived CDR1 and CDR2 are LNHDA and SQIVND (reference sequence). In DNA, the CDR3 is TGTGCCAGTAGTATTGACCAGATTTATGGCTACACCTTC. This encodes CASSIDQIYGYTF.

This clonotype was observed many times. The rearrangement links TRBV19 to TRBJ1-1; a possible D gene is TRBD1 (6 bases). From germline, CDR1 is LNHDA and CDR2 SQIVND (reference sequence). Trimming removed 6 bases at V and 1 base at J, with 18 bases between. The length of the CDR3 is 16 residues. The CDR3 region has the DNA TGTGCCAGTAGCCTTTGGGGGGCGCATTGGAACACTGAAGCTTTCTTT. Protein sequence: CASSLWGAHWNTEAFF.

In DNA, the CDR3 is TGCAGTGCCGTCTTTAGAGGTAGGGGCACTGAAGCTTTCTTT. It yields the protein CSAVFRGRGTEAFF. The V and J genes are TRBV20-1 and TRBJ1-1, with D maybe TRBD1 (5 bases). Germline values: CDR1 DFQATT, CDR2 SNEGSKA (reference sequence). V dropped 6 bases and J dropped 4 bases, with 18 bases sitting between them. The CDR3 length is 14 residues.